This T cell receptor (beta chain) appears in the sequencing data of a study of CD8 T cells in Susac syndrome. Sequencing of TCR beta covered CD8+ and CD4+ T cells obtained from blood. Patients with stable or active relapsing-remitting disease, all of them treatment-naive, made up the multiple sclerosis controls. This clonotype was counted a few times. An input of roughly 0.5 to 1 ug of RNA was subjected to reverse transcription using random hexamers. The method of amplification for TCR beta CDR3 was immunoSEQ multiplex PCR, covering 54 Vbeta and 13 Jbeta. One entry per CDR3 protein results from TCRdb running MiXCR on the immunoSEQ multiplex PCR reads. The sample comprises about 400,000 distinct CDR3 sequences, about 85% of which are singletons, and approximately 0.12% rests with the top ten. Trimming removed 5 bases from V and 9 bases from J, with 15 bases in between. Per the germline V gene, CDR1 is SEHNR and CDR2 is FQNEAQ (reference sequence). The CDR3 covers 13 residues.

The sequence was collected from a human donor with multiple sclerosis. V and J are TRBV7-9 and TRBJ2-3; a possible D gene is TRBD2 (6 bases). The sequenced sample was CD8+ T cells from PBMCs. The CDR3 nucleotides are TGTGCCAGCAGCGCCCCTTGGGGGGAGACGCAGTATTTT. Translating gives CASSAPWGETQYF.